These 22 T cell receptor beta chains were sequenced from one sample in a study of blood T cells in healthy people across ages. Combining a sample-barcoded 5' primer with a J-beta primer mix, a second PCR ran for about 6 to 11 cycles. MiXCR, run by TCRdb on the 5' RACE reads, gives a single entry per CDR3 protein. The table has 550,000 to 800,000 distinct CDR3 sequences, around 21% seen once. The material sequenced was blood. These receptors all stem from a man between 65 and 80 years old in good health.

V gene TRBV28 combines with J gene TRBJ2-1; 7 bases fit TRBD1. The CDR3 has 15 residues. The V gene end was trimmed by 5 bases and the J gene end by 2 bases; junction bases not matched to a gene: 6. The V gene's germline CDR1 is MDHEN and CDR2 SYDVKM. The chain's CDR3 is CASSRMTGPYNEQFF. The CDR3, as DNA: TGTGCCAGCAGTCGAATGACAGGGCCCTACAATGAGCAGTTCTTC.

This clonotype has only a few counts. The rearrangement links TRBV2 to TRBJ2-7; weak D call: TRBD2 (5 bases). The CDR3 length is 11 residues. Trimming removed 11 bases from V and 7 bases from J, with 15 bases in between. From germline, CDR1 is SNHLY and CDR2 FYNNEI. Here the CDR3 DNA reads TGTGCCGGCGGGTCGTCGAGGGAGCAGTACTTC. Protein sequence: CAGGSSREQYF.

V is TRBV6-1 and J is TRBJ1-5; D uncertain. Looked up from germline, CDR1 is MNHNS and CDR2 is SASEGT. This CDR3 has 17 residues. V lost 7 bases to trimming and J lost 6 bases, with 25 bases between them. The CDR3 nucleotides are TGTGCCAGCAATATGTCCCCCGGGAGGCGTACGTGTCAGCCCCAGCATTTT. Its translation is CASNMSPGRRTCQPQHF.

This chain uses TRBV6-6 with TRBJ2-1; D gene ambiguous. CDR1 MNHNY and CDR2 SVGAGI come from the germline V gene (reference sequence). V dropped 2 bases and J dropped 7 bases, with 12 bases sitting between them. The CDR3 runs 14 residues. CDR3 sequence reads: CASSYEASVNEQFF. The CDR3 DNA reads as TGTGCCAGCAGTTACGAGGCTAGTGTGAATGAGCAGTTCTTC.

The J gene is TRBJ1-4, the V gene TRBV7-9; 10 bases match TRBD1. The CDR3 loop spans 16 amino acids. Germline-derived CDR1 and CDR2 are SEHNR and FQNEAQ (reference sequence). The V segment lost 3 bases and the J segment 8 bases; nucleotides outside the gene matches: 9. CDR3: CASSLGDRGRVEKLFF. The CDR3 DNA is TGTGCCAGCAGCTTGGGGGACAGGGGAAGAGTCGAAAAACTGTTTTTT.

The rearrangement uses TRBV7-2 and TRBJ2-5; 10 nucleotides agree with TRBD1. The DNA matches TRBJ2-7 better at its end, which makes the J call doubtful. The V gene's germline CDR1 is SGHTA and CDR2 FQGNSA. This CDR3 has 15 amino acids. DNA for the CDR3: TGTGCCAGCAGCTTAGGCCGGGACAGGGGCTACGAGCAGTACTTC. It codes for CASSLGRDRGYEQYF.

This clonotype was detected a few times. The V gene is TRBV6-5, the J gene TRBJ2-4; D is unresolved. Trimming shortened V by 10 bases and J by 5 bases, and 9 bases separated the two germline ends. The germline CDR1 and CDR2 sequences are MNHEY and SVGAGI. The CDR3 sequence is 11 residues long. The CDR3 bases are TGTGCCACCAGGCTCGAAAACATTCAGTACTTC. It yields the protein CATRLENIQYF.

CDR3 sequence (DNA): TGTGCCAGTGCAGACCGGGACATGAGCTCCTACGAGCAGTACTTC. This gives the protein CASADRDMSSYEQYF. The genes are TRBV19 and TRBJ2-7; D is perhaps TRBD1 (6 bases). Germline loops: CDR1 LNHDA, CDR2 SQIVND (reference sequence). The length of the CDR3 is 15 residues. Trimming took 8 bases from V and 0 from J, leaving 17 bases between them.

CDR3 in DNA: TGCAGTGCTAACCTAGCGGGAGGGATTTACGAGACCCAGTACTTC. It yields the protein CSANLAGGIYETQYF. The chain uses TRBV20-1 and TRBJ2-5; 12 bases are shared with TRBD2. Germline V lookup: CDR1 DFQATT, CDR2 SNEGSKA (reference sequence). This CDR3 has 15 amino acids. With V trimmed by 4 bases and J by 5 bases, 8 bases remained unmatched.

The V and J genes are TRBV5-1 and TRBJ2-3; no clear D. The CDR3 is 17 amino acids. The germline V and J ends were trimmed by 5 bases and 1 base, with 20 bases remaining between them. The germline gives CDR1 SGHRS, CDR2 YFSETQ. DNA for the CDR3: TGCGCCAGCAGTTCACCCCTAGGGAATATTCGCACAGATACGCAGTATTTT. Its translation is CASSSPLGNIRTDTQYF.

The chain has TRBV7-2 and TRBJ1-4; D perhaps matches TRBD1 (5 bases). Germline V gene data show CDR1 as SGHTA and CDR2 as FQGNSA. CDR3 length equals 15 residues. V was shortened by 0 bases and J by 7 bases, with 12 bases between the two germline ends. CDR3 protein: CASSLAGRAGEKLFF. The DNA of the CDR3 is TGTGCCAGCAGCTTAGCGGGCAGGGCAGGTGAAAAACTGTTTTTT. Looking up the rest from reference TRBV7-2 and TRBJ1-4 gives the full variable domain: GAGVSQSPSNKVTEKGKDVELRCDPISGHTALYWYRQSLGQGLEFLIYFQGNSAPDKSGLPSDRFSAERTGGSVSTLTIQRTQQEDSAVYLCASSLAGRAGEKLFFGSGTQLSVL.

This clonotype was picked up a small number of times. This sequence joins TRBV2 and TRBJ2-1; D possibly corresponds to TRBD2 (6 bases). V was shortened by 6 bases and J by 1 base, with 13 bases between the two germline ends. This CDR3 has 15 amino acids. The germline V gene encodes CDR1 SNHLY and CDR2 FYNNEI. This CDR3 reads CASSASEGSYNEQFF. The CDR3 nucleotides are TGTGCCAGCAGCGCCTCGGAGGGATCCTACAATGAGCAGTTCTTC.

A few counts support this clonotype. The V and J genes are TRBV20-1 and TRBJ1-5; possible D gene TRBD1, 6 bases. The germline V and J ends were trimmed by 0 bases and 2 bases, with 11 bases remaining between them. This CDR3 comprises 15 residues. CDR1 and CDR2 (germline): DFQATT, SNEGSKA (reference sequence). The CDR3 protein is CSARDTGFGNQPQHF. The CDR3 DNA is TGCAGTGCTAGAGACACAGGGTTCGGCAATCAGCCCCAGCATTTT.

This clonotype has more than one count but fewer than ten. Here the CDR3 reads CASRPAGTNYGYTF. The CDR3 DNA is TGCGCCAGCAGACCCGCAGGAACCAACTATGGCTACACCTTC. V gene TRBV5-1 combines with J gene TRBJ1-2, with no clear D. Trimming cost V 5 bases and J 2 bases, with 13 bases left between them. The CDR3 is 14 amino acids. Germline V lookup: CDR1 SGHRS, CDR2 YFSETQ.

In its sample, this clonotype was seen a few times. The chain joins TRBV2 to TRBJ2-1; the match to TRBD1 covers 8 bases. Losses at the gene ends were 10 bases for V and 10 bases for J; bases not matched to a gene: 12. CDR1 and CDR2 from the germline V gene are SNHLY and FYNNEI. The CDR3 spans 13 residues. The CDR3 sequence is CATGMTGAREQFF. In DNA, the CDR3 is TGTGCCACCGGGATGACAGGGGCGCGGGAGCAGTTCTTC.

This clonotype was observed a few times. The rearrangement uses TRBV5-1 and TRBJ2-7, with D perhaps TRBD1 (6 bases). V was cut by 6 bases and J by 3 bases, with 22 bases left in between. The CDR3 covers 16 residues. CDR1 is SGHRS, CDR2 YFSETQ, per germline. In DNA form, the CDR3 reads TGCGCCAGCATCCCAGAATCCGGGACAACTTTCTACGAGCAGTACTTC. This translates into CASIPESGTTFYEQYF.

This clonotype was counted many times. This sequence joins TRBV7-2 and TRBJ2-5; the D gene could be TRBD1 or TRBD2 (6 bases each). V lost 5 bases to trimming and J lost 0 bases, with 10 bases between them. Germline CDR1 is SGHTA and CDR2 is FQGNSA. There are 14 residues in the CDR3. The CDR3 spells CASSLGGYQETQYF. The CDR3 coding sequence is TGTGCCAGCAGCCTGGGGGGCTACCAAGAGACCCAGTACTTC.

The chain uses TRBV29-1 and TRBJ2-7, with a weak D call TRBD1 (6 bases). V gave up 0 bases and J gave up 7 bases, with 16 bases separating them. Looked up from germline, CDR1 is SQVTM and CDR2 is ANQGSEA. The CDR3 runs to 14 residues. The DNA for the CDR3 is TGCAGCGTTGAAGACGTCGCCGCAAGGGGGGAGCAGTACTTC. It encodes CSVEDVAARGEQYF.

This clonotype was detected only a few times. The chain carries TRBV13 and TRBJ2-1, with 10 bases fitting TRBD2. The CDR3 contains 16 residues. J was trimmed by 8 bases and V by 5 bases; bases with no gene match: 12. The germline V gene has CDR1 PRHDT and CDR2 FYEKMQ (reference sequence). For the CDR3, the DNA is TGTGCCAGCAGCGCCTCTAGCGGGAGCGGGGTCGATGAGCAGTTCTTC. Protein: CASSASSGSGVDEQFF.

This clonotype was detected ten times or more. The rearrangement links TRBV11-2 to TRBJ2-5, with TRBD1 matching over 10 bases. V gave up 7 bases and J gave up 5 bases; unmatched junction bases: 10. Germline V gene sequence: CDR1 SGHAT, CDR2 FQNNGV. This CDR3 has 15 amino acids. CDR3 in DNA: TGTGCCAGCACCCTTGGGACAGGGGTCGTGGAGACCCAGTACTTC. Translated, it gives CASTLGTGVVETQYF.

V gene TRBV11-2 combines with J gene TRBJ2-5; D uncertain. The CDR3 covers 15 residues. Trimming stripped 0 bases from V and 2 bases from J, with 10 bases between. CDR1 and CDR2 (germline): SGHAT, FQNNGV. The CDR3 DNA is TGTGCCAGCAGCTTAGACGGTTCTATACAAGAGACCCAGTACTTC. Protein product: CASSLDGSIQETQYF.

The chain has TRBV6-5 and TRBJ2-7; 8 bases align to TRBD2. The last part of the DNA fits TRBJ2-1 better; the J call may be wrong. The CDR3 sequence is 15 residues long. Per germline, CDR1 MNHEY and CDR2 SVGAGI. Here the CDR3 DNA reads TGTGCCAGCAGCCGCAGCGGGAGAGACTACAATGAGCAGTTCTTC. Its protein is CASSRSGRDYNEQFF.